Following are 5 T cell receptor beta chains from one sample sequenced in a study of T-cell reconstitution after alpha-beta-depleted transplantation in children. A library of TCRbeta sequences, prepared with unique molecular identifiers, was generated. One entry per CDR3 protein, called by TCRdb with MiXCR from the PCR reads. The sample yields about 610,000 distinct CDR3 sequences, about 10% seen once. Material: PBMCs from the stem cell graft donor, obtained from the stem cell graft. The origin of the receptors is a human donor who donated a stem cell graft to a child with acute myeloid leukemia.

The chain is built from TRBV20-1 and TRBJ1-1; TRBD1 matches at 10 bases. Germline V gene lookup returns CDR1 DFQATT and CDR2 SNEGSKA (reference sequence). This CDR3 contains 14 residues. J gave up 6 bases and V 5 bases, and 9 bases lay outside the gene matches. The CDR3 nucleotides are TGCAGTGCTGAGACAGGGGGCCGCGGCGCTGAAGCTTTCTTT. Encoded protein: CSAETGGRGAEAFF.

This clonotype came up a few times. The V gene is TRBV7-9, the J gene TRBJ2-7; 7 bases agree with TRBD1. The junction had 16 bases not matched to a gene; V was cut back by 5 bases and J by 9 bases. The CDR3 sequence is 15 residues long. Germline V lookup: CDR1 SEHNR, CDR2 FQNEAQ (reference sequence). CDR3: CASSRDRDSSTRQYF. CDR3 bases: TGTGCCAGCAGCCGGGACCGGGACAGTTCTACGAGGCAGTACTTC.

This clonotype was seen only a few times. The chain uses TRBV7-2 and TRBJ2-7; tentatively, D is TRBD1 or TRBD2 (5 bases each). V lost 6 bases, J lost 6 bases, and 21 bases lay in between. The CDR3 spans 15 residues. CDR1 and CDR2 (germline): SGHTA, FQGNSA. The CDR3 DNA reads TGTGCCAGCAGGGTCGGGACGGATCTACTTCTCGAGCAGTACTTC. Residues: CASRVGTDLLLEQYF.

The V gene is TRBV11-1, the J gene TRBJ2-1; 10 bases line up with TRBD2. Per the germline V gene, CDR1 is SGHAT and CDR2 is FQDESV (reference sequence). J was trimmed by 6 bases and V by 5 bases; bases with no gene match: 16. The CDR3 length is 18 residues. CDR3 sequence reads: CASSRPGLAVAQPNEQFF. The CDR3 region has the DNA TGTGCCAGCAGCCGACCCGGACTAGCGGTAGCACAACCCAATGAGCAGTTCTTC.

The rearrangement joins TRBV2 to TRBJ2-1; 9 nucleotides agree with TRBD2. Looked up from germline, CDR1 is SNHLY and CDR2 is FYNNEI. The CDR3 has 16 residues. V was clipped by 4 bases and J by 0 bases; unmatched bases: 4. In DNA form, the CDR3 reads TGTGCCAGCAGTGGTAGCGGGAGCAGCTCCTACAATGAGCAGTTCTTC. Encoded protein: CASSGSGSSSYNEQFF.